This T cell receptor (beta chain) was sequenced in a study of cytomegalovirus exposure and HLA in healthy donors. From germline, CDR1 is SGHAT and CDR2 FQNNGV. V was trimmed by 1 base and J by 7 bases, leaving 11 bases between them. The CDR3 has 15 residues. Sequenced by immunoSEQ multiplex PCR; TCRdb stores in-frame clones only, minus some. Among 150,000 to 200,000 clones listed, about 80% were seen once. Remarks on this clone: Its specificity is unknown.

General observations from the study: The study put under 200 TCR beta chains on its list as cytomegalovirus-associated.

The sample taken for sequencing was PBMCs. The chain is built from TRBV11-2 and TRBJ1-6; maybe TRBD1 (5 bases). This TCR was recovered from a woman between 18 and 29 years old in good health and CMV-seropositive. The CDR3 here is CASSLVNDRNSPLHF. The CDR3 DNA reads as TGTGCCAGCAGCTTAGTGAACGACAGAAATTCACCCCTCCACTTT.